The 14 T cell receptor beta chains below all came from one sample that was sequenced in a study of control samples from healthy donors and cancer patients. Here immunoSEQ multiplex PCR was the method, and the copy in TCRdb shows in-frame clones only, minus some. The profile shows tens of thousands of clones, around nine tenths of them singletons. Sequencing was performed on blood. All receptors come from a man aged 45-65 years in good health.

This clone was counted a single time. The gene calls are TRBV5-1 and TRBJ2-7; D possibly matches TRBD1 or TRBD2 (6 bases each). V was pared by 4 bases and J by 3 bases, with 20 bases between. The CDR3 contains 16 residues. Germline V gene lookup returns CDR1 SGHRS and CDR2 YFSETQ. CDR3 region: CASSLGGGVKRYEQYF. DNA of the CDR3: TGCGCCAGCAGCCTCGGAGGGGGAGTTAAACGCTACGAGCAGTACTTC.

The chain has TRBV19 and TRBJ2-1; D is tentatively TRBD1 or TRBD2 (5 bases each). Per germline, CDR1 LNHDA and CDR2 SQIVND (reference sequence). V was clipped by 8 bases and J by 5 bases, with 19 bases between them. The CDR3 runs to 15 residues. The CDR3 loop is CASYSGVLGDNEQFF. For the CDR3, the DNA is TGTGCCAGTTACTCCGGGGTCCTGGGGGACAATGAGCAGTTCTTC.

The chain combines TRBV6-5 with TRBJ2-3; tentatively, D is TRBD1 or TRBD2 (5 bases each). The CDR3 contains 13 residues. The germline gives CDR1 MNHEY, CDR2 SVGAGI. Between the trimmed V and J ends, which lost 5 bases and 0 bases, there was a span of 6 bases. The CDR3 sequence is CASSRDSTDTQYF. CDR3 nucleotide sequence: TGTGCCAGCAGTAGGGACAGCACAGATACGCAGTATTTT.

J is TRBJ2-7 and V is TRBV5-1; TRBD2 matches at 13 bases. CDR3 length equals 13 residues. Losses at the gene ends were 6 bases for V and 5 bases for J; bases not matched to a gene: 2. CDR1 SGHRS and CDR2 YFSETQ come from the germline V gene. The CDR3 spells CASTTSGGHEQYF. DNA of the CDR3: TGCGCCAGCACGACTAGCGGGGGGCACGAGCAGTACTTC.

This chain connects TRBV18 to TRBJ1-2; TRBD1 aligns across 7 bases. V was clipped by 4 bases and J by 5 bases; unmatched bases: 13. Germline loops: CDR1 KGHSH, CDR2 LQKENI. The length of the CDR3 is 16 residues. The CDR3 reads CASSRGQASEPYGYTF. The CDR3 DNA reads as TGTGCCAGCTCACGCGGACAGGCGTCGGAGCCTTATGGCTACACCTTC.

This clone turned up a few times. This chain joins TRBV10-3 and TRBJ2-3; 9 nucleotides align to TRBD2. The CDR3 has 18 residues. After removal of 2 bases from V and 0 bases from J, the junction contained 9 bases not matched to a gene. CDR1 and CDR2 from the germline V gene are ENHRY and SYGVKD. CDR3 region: CAISEEAGGTTSTDTQYF. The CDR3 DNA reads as TGTGCCATCAGTGAGGAAGCGGGGGGTACCACTAGCACAGATACGCAGTATTTT.

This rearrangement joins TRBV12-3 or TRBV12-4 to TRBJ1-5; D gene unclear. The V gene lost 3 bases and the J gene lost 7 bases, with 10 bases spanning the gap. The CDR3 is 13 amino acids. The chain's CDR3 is CASSFMGRQPQHF. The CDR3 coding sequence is TGTGCCAGCAGTTTCATGGGGAGGCAGCCCCAGCATTTT.

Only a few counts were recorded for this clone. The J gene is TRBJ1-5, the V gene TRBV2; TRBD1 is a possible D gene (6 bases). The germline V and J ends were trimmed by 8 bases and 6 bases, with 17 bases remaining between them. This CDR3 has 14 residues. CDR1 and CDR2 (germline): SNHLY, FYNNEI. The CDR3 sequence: CASRVRGRGQPQHF. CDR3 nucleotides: TGTGCCAGCCGCGTCAGGGGACGGGGTCAGCCCCAGCATTTT.

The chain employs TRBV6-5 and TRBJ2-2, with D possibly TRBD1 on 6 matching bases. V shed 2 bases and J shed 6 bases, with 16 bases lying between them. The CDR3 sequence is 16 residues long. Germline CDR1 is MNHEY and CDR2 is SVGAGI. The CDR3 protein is CASSYGPGELPGELFF. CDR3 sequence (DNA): TGTGCCAGCAGTTACGGTCCAGGGGAACTTCCCGGGGAGCTGTTTTTT.

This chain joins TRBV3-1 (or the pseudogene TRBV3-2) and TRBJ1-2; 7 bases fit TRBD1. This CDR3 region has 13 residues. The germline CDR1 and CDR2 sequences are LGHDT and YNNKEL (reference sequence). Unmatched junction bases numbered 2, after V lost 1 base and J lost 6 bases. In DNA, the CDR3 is TGTGCCAGCAGCCAAGTGAGGGGGCATGGCTACACCTTC. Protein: CASSQVRGHGYTF.

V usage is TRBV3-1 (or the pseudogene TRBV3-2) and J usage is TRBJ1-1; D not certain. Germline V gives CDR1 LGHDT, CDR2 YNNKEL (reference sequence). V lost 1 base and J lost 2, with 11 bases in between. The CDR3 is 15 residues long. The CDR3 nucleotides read TGTGCCAGCAGCCAAGGTGGTGGGCCAAACACTGAAGCTTTCTTT. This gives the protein CASSQGGGPNTEAFF.

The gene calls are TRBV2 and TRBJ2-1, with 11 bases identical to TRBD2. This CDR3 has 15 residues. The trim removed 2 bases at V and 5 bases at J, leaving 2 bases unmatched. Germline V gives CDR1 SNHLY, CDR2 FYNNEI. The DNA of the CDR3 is TGTGCCAGCAGTGAACTAGCGGGGGGTAACAATGAGCAGTTCTTC. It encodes CASSELAGGNNEQFF.

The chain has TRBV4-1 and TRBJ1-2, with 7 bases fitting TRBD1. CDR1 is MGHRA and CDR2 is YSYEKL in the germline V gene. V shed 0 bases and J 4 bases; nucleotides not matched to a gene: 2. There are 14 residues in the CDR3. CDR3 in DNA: TGCGCCAGCAGCCAAGAACAGGGGATCTATGGCTACACCTTC. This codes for CASSQEQGIYGYTF.

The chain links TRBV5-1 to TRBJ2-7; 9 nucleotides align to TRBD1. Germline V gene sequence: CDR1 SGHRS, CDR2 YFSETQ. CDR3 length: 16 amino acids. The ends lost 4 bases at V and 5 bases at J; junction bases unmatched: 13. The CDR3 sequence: CASSGQDRGSFNEQYF. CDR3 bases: TGCGCCAGCAGCGGGCAGGACAGGGGAAGCTTTAACGAGCAGTACTTC. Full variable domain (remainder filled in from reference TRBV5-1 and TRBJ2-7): KAGVTQTPRYLIKTRGQQVTLSCSPISGHRSVSWYQQTPGQGLQFLFEYFSETQRNKGNFPGRFSGRQFSNSRSEMNVSTLELGDSALYLCASSGQDRGSFNEQYFGPGTRLTVT.